A selection of T cell receptor beta chains follows, all from one sample in a study of beta chain features in type 1 diabetes. Generated by immunoSEQ multiplex PCR, the TCRdb table keeps only in-frame clones and is missing some. The sample includes 250,000 to 400,000 clones, 13% to 15% of them seen just once. The sequencing input was central memory CD4+ T cells from blood. Receptors originate from a man aged 30-40 years in good health. Each CDR3 is given with its conserved first and last residue. The D gene is left open where the match is weak. Some rows mark clone size as missing; the rest say once, few, many or name a class of expanded clone.

clone_size: -; j_call: TRBJ1-2; v_call: TRBV6-5; d_call: -; cdr3_nt: TGTGCCAGCAGCGGACCCGGCAGTAACTATGGCTACACCTTC; cdr3_aa: CASSGPGSNYGYTF
clone_size: many; j_call: TRBJ2-3; v_call: TRBV7-9; d_call: TRBD2; cdr3_nt: TGTGCCAGCAGCTCAGGACTAGCGGACACAGATACGCAGTATTTT; cdr3_aa: CASSSGLADTDTQYF
clone_size: few; j_call: TRBJ2-1; v_call: TRBV7-2; d_call: -; cdr3_nt: TGTGCCAGCAGCTTAGTGGGCCCCGCGCGGAATGAGCAGTTCTTC; cdr3_aa: CASSLVGPARNEQFF
clone_size: many; j_call: TRBJ2-5; v_call: TRBV7-2; d_call: -; cdr3_nt: TGTGCCAGCAGCCTCAATGGGGGAAGGTCGTTGGTTGGGGAGACCCAGTACTTC; cdr3_aa: CASSLNGGRSLVGETQYF
clone_size: -; j_call: TRBJ2-2; v_call: TRBV6-5; d_call: -; cdr3_nt: TGTGCCAGCACCGACAGAGGGGATAGGCTGTTTTTT; cdr3_aa: CASTDRGDRLFF
clone_size: few; j_call: TRBJ2-7; v_call: TRBV11-2; d_call: -; cdr3_nt: TGTGCCAGCGAGGACAGACGCTACGAGCAGTACTTC; cdr3_aa: CASEDRRYEQYF
clone_size: few; j_call: TRBJ1-5; v_call: TRBV6-6; d_call: -; cdr3_nt: TGTGCCAGCCTGTCCGGACTTACTCAGCCCCAGCATTTT; cdr3_aa: CASLSGLTQPQHF
clone_size: -; j_call: TRBJ1-3; v_call: TRBV9; d_call: -; cdr3_nt: TGTGCCAGCAGCGTAGTGGCGGGGGCTAAAAACACCATATATTTT; cdr3_aa: CASSVVAGAKNTIYF
clone_size: -; j_call: TRBJ2-2; v_call: TRBV18; d_call: -; cdr3_nt: TGTGCCAGCTCACCCTTAGCCGGGGAGCTGTTTTTT; cdr3_aa: CASSPLAGELFF
clone_size: many; j_call: TRBJ2-5; v_call: TRBV21-1; d_call: -; cdr3_nt: TGTGCCAGCAGCACAGGGGGAGAGACCCAGTACTTC; cdr3_aa: CASSTGGETQYF
clone_size: -; j_call: TRBJ2-7; v_call: TRBV4-2; d_call: -; cdr3_nt: TGTGCCAGCAGCCGGGAGACTACCCGGGTCTACGAGCAGTACTTC; cdr3_aa: CASSRETTRVYEQYF
clone_size: few; j_call: TRBJ1-1; v_call: TRBV7-2; d_call: TRBD1; cdr3_nt: TGTGCCAGCAGCCTCCCAGGGGGCGAAGCTTTCTTT; cdr3_aa: CASSLPGGEAFF
clone_size: -; j_call: TRBJ1-2; v_call: TRBV5-1; d_call: TRBD1; cdr3_nt: TGCGCCAGCAGCTGGGACCGACAGGGTCAATACTCCTATGGCTACACCTTC; cdr3_aa: CASSWDRQGQYSYGYTF
clone_size: few; j_call: TRBJ2-3; v_call: TRBV27; d_call: TRBD1; cdr3_nt: TGTGCCAGCAGTAGCGGACAGGGACGATACACAGATACGCAGTATTTT; cdr3_aa: CASSSGQGRYTDTQYF
clone_size: many; j_call: TRBJ2-2; v_call: TRBV2; d_call: -; cdr3_nt: TGTGCCAGCAGTGGACAGCGCAACACCGGGGAGCTGTTTTTT; cdr3_aa: CASSGQRNTGELFF
clone_size: few; j_call: TRBJ2-3; v_call: TRBV19; d_call: TRBD1; cdr3_nt: TGTGCCAGTAGTATGGGACAGAGCACAGATACGCAGTATTTT; cdr3_aa: CASSMGQSTDTQYF
clone_size: few; j_call: TRBJ1-4; v_call: TRBV7-9; d_call: TRBD1; cdr3_nt: TGTGCCAGCAGCTTAGGAGACAGGGGGCATGAAAAACTGTTTTTT; cdr3_aa: CASSLGDRGHEKLFF
clone_size: -; j_call: TRBJ2-7; v_call: TRBV11-2; d_call: TRBD1; cdr3_nt: TGTGCCAGCAGCTCCCGGGGACAGGGGAACGAGCAGTACTTC; cdr3_aa: CASSSRGQGNEQYF
clone_size: few; j_call: TRBJ2-1; v_call: TRBV4-2; d_call: -; cdr3_nt: TGTGCCAGCAGCCCCAGGGGTGGGGACAATGAGCAGTTCTTC; cdr3_aa: CASSPRGGDNEQFF
clone_size: few; j_call: TRBJ1-1; v_call: TRBV7-9; d_call: -; cdr3_nt: TGTGCCAGCAGCTTAGGAGCCCTTGGAGCTTTCTTT; cdr3_aa: CASSLGALGAFF
clone_size: few; j_call: TRBJ1-5; v_call: TRBV7-2; d_call: -; cdr3_nt: TGTGCCAGCAGCCCCGGGACATATAGCAATCAGCCCCAGCATTTT; cdr3_aa: CASSPGTYSNQPQHF
clone_size: few; j_call: TRBJ1-5; v_call: TRBV30; d_call: -; cdr3_nt: TGTGCCTGGAGTTCTTTTAGCAATCAGCCCCAGCATTTT; cdr3_aa: CAWSSFSNQPQHF
clone_size: many; j_call: TRBJ2-5; v_call: TRBV19; d_call: -; cdr3_nt: TGTGCCAGTAGAGCAGGGGAGACCCAGTACTTC; cdr3_aa: CASRAGETQYF
clone_size: few; j_call: TRBJ1-6; v_call: TRBV11-3; d_call: TRBD1; cdr3_nt: TGTGCCAGCAGCCCTGGGACAGTAAATTCACCCCTCCACTTT; cdr3_aa: CASSPGTVNSPLHF
clone_size: -; j_call: TRBJ1-2; v_call: TRBV7-9; d_call: -; cdr3_nt: TGTGCCAGCAGCTTAGATGAGGGGCTTAACTATGGCTACACCTTC; cdr3_aa: CASSLDEGLNYGYTF
clone_size: few; j_call: TRBJ1-2; v_call: TRBV2; d_call: TRBD1; cdr3_nt: TGTGCCAGCAACAACCTGGCCGGGACAGGGAATTTTTTTTATGGCTACACCTTC; cdr3_aa: CASNNLAGTGNFFYGYTF
clone_size: few; j_call: TRBJ1-5; v_call: TRBV7-6; d_call: -; cdr3_nt: TGTGCCAGCAGCTCTACGGGGGCCGAGGAGCCCCAGCATTTT; cdr3_aa: CASSSTGAEEPQHF
clone_size: -; j_call: TRBJ2-1; v_call: TRBV12-5; d_call: -; cdr3_nt: TGTACTAGTGGTTTGAGAGGGGGGCAGTCCTCCTACAATGAGCAGTTCTTC; cdr3_aa: CTSGLRGGQSSYNEQFF
clone_size: -; j_call: TRBJ2-3; v_call: TRBV5-6; d_call: TRBD2; cdr3_nt: TGTGCCAGCAGCTTGGGGACTAGTACGCAGTATTTT; cdr3_aa: CASSLGTSTQYF
clone_size: -; j_call: TRBJ1-4; v_call: TRBV9; d_call: -; cdr3_nt: TGTGCCAGCAGCGTAGGTGGGGGTTCTAATGAAAAACTGTTTTTT; cdr3_aa: CASSVGGGSNEKLFF
clone_size: few; j_call: TRBJ2-1; v_call: TRBV6-5; d_call: -; cdr3_nt: TGTGCCAGCAGTAACTGGGAGGTCAATGAGCAGTTCTTC; cdr3_aa: CASSNWEVNEQFF
clone_size: few; j_call: TRBJ2-3; v_call: TRBV6-5; d_call: -; cdr3_nt: TGTGCCAGCAGTTACATGGCCAGGGGAGGTGATACGCAGTATTTT; cdr3_aa: CASSYMARGGDTQYF